The 10 T cell receptor beta chains presented below share a single source sample, sequenced in a study of T cells after yellow fever vaccination. TCRdb reanalysed the 5' RACE reads using MiXCR and keeps one entry per CDR3 protein. Of 120,000 or so distinct CDR3 sequences listed, about 16% are singletons. The source material was CD8+ T cells sorted from PBMCs, sampled 5 days after the yellow fever booster vaccination. These receptor sequences come from a man between 18 and 29 years old who received the YFV17D yellow fever vaccine.

The chain's CDR3 is CASSPGQVIYEQYF. CDR3 DNA: TGTGCCAGTAGTCCGGGACAGGTGATCTACGAGCAGTACTTC. V is TRBV19 and J is TRBJ2-7, with 8 bases aligning to TRBD1. The CDR3 is 14 amino acids. Germline V gene data show CDR1 as LNHDA and CDR2 as SQIVND (reference sequence). With 5 bases clipped from V and 3 bases from J, the junction kept 6 bases outside the gene matches.

The V and J genes are TRBV9 and TRBJ1-5, with D perhaps TRBD1 (5 bases). There are 15 residues in the CDR3. V dropped 0 bases and J dropped 0 bases, with 7 bases sitting between them. Germline lookup yields CDR1 SGDLS and CDR2 YYNGEE. The CDR3 nucleotides read TGTGCCAGCAGCGTAGGGGGCTATAGCAATCAGCCCCAGCATTTT. Its translation is CASSVGGYSNQPQHF.

This clonotype showed up just a few times. V and J are TRBV9 and TRBJ1-2; 7 nucleotides line up with TRBD1. The CDR3 totals 15 residues. Germline V gene sequence: CDR1 SGDLS, CDR2 YYNGEE. The V gene end was trimmed by 3 bases and the J gene end by 4 bases; junction bases not matched to a gene: 9. The CDR3 region is CASSEYGTAAYGYTF. CDR3 DNA sequence: TGTGCCAGCAGCGAATACGGGACAGCCGCCTATGGCTACACCTTC. The whole variable domain, remainder taken from reference TRBV9 and TRBJ1-2, is DSGVTQTPKHLITATGQRVTLRCSPRSGDLSVYWYQQSLDQGLQFLIQYYNGEERAKGNILERFSAQQFPDLHSELNLSSLELGDSALYFCASSEYGTAAYGYTFGSGTRLTVV.

This clonotype turned up a few times. The chain's CDR3 is CASSPSGHNSFLNEKLFF. CDR3 DNA sequence: TGTGCCAGCTCACCATCGGGACACAATTCGTTCCTTAATGAAAAACTGTTTTTT. The V gene is TRBV18, the J gene TRBJ1-4, with a possible D match to TRBD1 (6 bases). Per germline, CDR1 KGHSH and CDR2 LQKENI. The CDR3 is made up of 18 amino acids. Trimming removed 2 bases at V and 4 bases at J, with 20 bases between.

The chain employs TRBV9 and TRBJ2-7; 7 bases map to TRBD1. V gave up 4 bases and J gave up 5 bases; unmatched junction bases: 15. The CDR3 totals 16 residues. Per germline, CDR1 SGDLS and CDR2 YYNGEE. CDR3 sequence: CASSPENSPDRDEQYF. The CDR3 bases are TGTGCCAGCAGCCCTGAAAATAGCCCCGACAGGGACGAGCAGTACTTC.

The chain links TRBV28 to TRBJ2-1; 8 nucleotides agree with TRBD1. Trimming cost V 7 bases and J 7 bases; bases outside gene matches: 9. CDR3 length: 14 residues. CDR1 is MDHEN, CDR2 SYDVKM, per germline. As DNA, the CDR3 is TGTGCCAGCAATACAGGGGGATCGGTGAATGAGCAGTTCTTC. Amino acid sequence: CASNTGGSVNEQFF.

This clonotype has ten or more counts. The rearrangement links TRBV12-3 or TRBV12-4 to TRBJ1-2; 10 nucleotides align to TRBD1. J was trimmed by 4 bases and V by 5 bases; bases with no gene match: 13. The CDR3 consists of 17 residues. CDR3 amino acids: CASSTDPVGQGTYGYTF. DNA for the CDR3: TGTGCCAGCAGTACCGATCCGGTGGGACAGGGGACCTATGGCTACACCTTC.

The J gene is TRBJ2-3, the V gene TRBV27, with 9 nucleotides matching TRBD1. The junction had 5 bases not matched to a gene; V was cut back by 10 bases and J by 3 bases. The CDR3 is made up of 13 amino acids. Germline-derived CDR1 and CDR2 are MNHEY and SMNVEV (reference sequence). In DNA form, the CDR3 reads TGTGCCACTACGGACAGGGGAACAGATACGCAGTATTTT. Encoded protein: CATTDRGTDTQYF.

The chain carries TRBV6-5 and TRBJ1-6, with D unclear. V was cut by 0 bases and J by 5 bases, with 8 bases left in between. The CDR3 runs to 15 residues. Germline-derived CDR1 and CDR2 are MNHEY and SVGAGI. The CDR3 loop is CASSYSSGDNSPLHF. CDR3 DNA: TGTGCCAGCAGTTACTCCTCAGGAGATAATTCACCCCTCCACTTT.

The V call is TRBV4-1, the J call TRBJ1-6; D is uncertain. Germline loops: CDR1 MGHRA, CDR2 YSYEKL. The CDR3 totals 13 residues. The V gene lost 0 bases and the J gene lost 10 bases, with 7 bases spanning the gap. As DNA, the CDR3 is TGCGCCAGCAGCCAAGATGGGGTCTCACCCCTCCACTTT. This gives the protein CASSQDGVSPLHF.